Listed here are 20 T cell receptor beta chains from one sample, sequenced in a study of blood T cells in healthy people across ages. Primed by a sample-barcoded 5' primer and a J-beta primer mix, a second PCR proceeded for about 7 to 11 cycles. TCRdb recomputed calls from the 5' RACE reads with MiXCR, one row per CDR3 protein. The data show 540,000 or so distinct CDR3 sequences, 47% seen once. Sequencing input: blood. These receptor sequences come from an elderly man in good health.

This clonotype was found many times. This rearrangement joins TRBV7-2 to TRBJ1-2; D is uncertain. Trimming took off 1 base at V and 2 bases at J, with 8 bases between the two ends. The CDR3 sequence is 14 residues long. Germline loops: CDR1 SGHTA, CDR2 FQGNSA. The CDR3 DNA is TGTGCCAGCAGCTTAGTCGGGGAGAACTATGGCTACACCTTC. This sequence encodes CASSLVGENYGYTF. The full variable domain, with the rest looked up from reference TRBV7-2 and TRBJ1-2, is GAGVSQSPSNKVTEKGKDVELRCDPISGHTALYWYRQSLGQGLEFLIYFQGNSAPDKSGLPSDRFSAERTGGSVSTLTIQRTQQEDSAVYLCASSLVGENYGYTFGSGTRLTVV.

This clonotype has more than one count but fewer than ten. V and J are TRBV12-3 or TRBV12-4 and TRBJ2-7, with D perhaps being TRBD1 or TRBD2 (7 bases each). This CDR3 region has 16 residues. With 1 base removed from V and 6 bases from J, the gap between germline ends came to 19 bases. For the CDR3, the DNA is TGTGCCAGCAGTTTAGGAGCGGGACAGCCTTGGGCCGAGCAGTACTTC. It codes for CASSLGAGQPWAEQYF.

V and J are TRBV7-2 and TRBJ1-2, with unresolved D. Germline V gives CDR1 SGHTA, CDR2 FQGNSA. V was trimmed by 5 bases and J by 8 bases, leaving 12 bases between them. There are 12 residues in the CDR3. In nucleotides, the CDR3 is TGTGCCAGCAGCGTACAGTCGAGGGGCTACACCTTC. It specifies CASSVQSRGYTF.

This chain connects TRBV6-2 or TRBV6-3 to TRBJ2-7, with D possibly matching TRBD2 (6 bases). The CDR3 runs 16 residues. Trimming took off 4 bases at V and 2 bases at J, with 18 bases between the two ends. The germline gives CDR1 MNHEY, CDR2 SVGEGT. In nucleotides, the CDR3 is TGTGCCAGCAGTTGGGACCGACTGCGGGGTCCCTACGAGCAGTACTTC. Protein sequence: CASSWDRLRGPYEQYF.

DNA for the CDR3: TGTGCCAGCAGCCAAGAAGCCCGAGACAATGAGCAGTTCTTC. Its translation: CASSQEARDNEQFF. This chain links TRBV3-1 with TRBJ2-1; D uncertain. CDR3 length: 14 amino acids. V lost 0 bases, J lost 5 bases, and 8 bases lay in between. CDR1 and CDR2 from the germline V gene are LGHDT and YNNKEL (reference sequence).

CDR3 nucleotides: TGTGCCAGCAGCCAAGATTGGCGAGAGCAGTACTTC. This codes for CASSQDWREQYF. The chain joins TRBV14 to TRBJ2-5; no firm D call. Germline lookup yields CDR1 SGHDN and CDR2 FVKESK. Trimming removed 0 bases at V and 11 bases at J, with 10 bases between. The CDR3 consists of 12 residues.

The chain uses TRBV4-3 and TRBJ1-1; D is undetermined. In germline, CDR1 is LGHNA, CDR2 YSLEER. Trimming left V 0 bases short and J 9 bases short, with 11 bases between. The CDR3 spans 13 residues. The CDR3 reads CASSQDVGGKAFF. CDR3 DNA sequence: TGCGCCAGCAGCCAAGATGTCGGAGGGAAAGCTTTCTTT.

The chain links TRBV20-1 to TRBJ2-5, with D perhaps matching TRBD2 (7 bases). Germline lookup yields CDR1 DFQATT and CDR2 SNEGSKA (reference sequence). This CDR3 comprises 15 residues. Trimming took off 6 bases at V and 1 base at J, with 18 bases between the two ends. The chain's CDR3 is CSATGPAGAQETQYF. The CDR3, as DNA: TGCAGTGCGACCGGGCCCGCGGGGGCCCAAGAGACCCAGTACTTC.

This clonotype turned up a few times. This rearrangement joins TRBV4-3 to TRBJ2-7; TRBD2 might be the D (5 bases). The CDR3 has 15 residues. Per the germline V gene, CDR1 is LGHNA and CDR2 is YSLEER. The V gene lost 1 base and the J gene lost 0 bases, with 10 bases spanning the gap. In DNA form, the CDR3 reads TGCGCCAGCAGCCAAGGACTACAGAGCTCCTACGAGCAGTACTTC. Translation: CASSQGLQSSYEQYF.

V and J are TRBV9 and TRBJ1-1, with 9 bases matching TRBD1. Germline V gene lookup returns CDR1 SGDLS and CDR2 YYNGEE. The CDR3 loop spans 14 amino acids. V lost 3 bases to trimming and J lost 4 bases; unmatched junction nucleotides: 4. The CDR3, as DNA: TGTGCCAGCAGCGGGGACAGGGTGACCACTGAAGCTTTCTTT. Protein product: CASSGDRVTTEAFF.

V is TRBV27 and J is TRBJ2-5; 7 bases match TRBD2. The CDR3 totals 16 residues. Trimming took 6 bases from V and 5 from J; bases not matched to a gene: 15. The germline CDR1 and CDR2 sequences are MNHEY and SMNVEV (reference sequence). The CDR3 spells CASSSLGGSQWETQYF. The CDR3, as DNA: TGTGCCAGCAGCTCCCTCGGGGGGTCTCAGTGGGAGACCCAGTACTTC.

The chain is built from TRBV3-1 and TRBJ2-5; D is possibly TRBD2 (6 bases). The CDR3 is made up of 14 amino acids. Germline-derived CDR1 and CDR2 are LGHDT and YNNKEL (reference sequence). Trimming removed 5 bases at V and 5 bases at J, with 15 bases between. The CDR3 nucleotides read TGTGCCAGCAGCTCCGGAGGGCTGGGCGAGACCCAGTACTTC. Translated, it gives CASSSGGLGETQYF.

This rearrangement joins TRBV7-2 to TRBJ2-1; D remains ambiguous. Germline assignment: CDR1 SGHTA and CDR2 FQGNSA. V was shortened by 5 bases and J by 5 bases, with 10 bases between the two germline ends. The CDR3 contains 13 residues. CDR3 nucleotides: TGTGCCAGCAGCCCGGCTAGGAACAATGAGCAGTTCTTC. Its translation: CASSPARNNEQFF.

The chain has TRBV5-1 and TRBJ2-4; 9 nucleotides line up with TRBD2. The DNA end is more similar to TRBJ2-7, so the J call may be wrong. The CDR3 totals 16 residues. Germline-derived CDR1 and CDR2 are SGHRS and YFSETQ. In nucleotides, the CDR3 is TGCGCCAGCAGCTGGCGGACTAGCGCAATCCCGGGCGAGCAGTACTTC. Translated: CASSWRTSAIPGEQYF.

This clonotype has ten or more counts. This sequence joins TRBV9 and TRBJ2-1; 7 positions match TRBD1. J was trimmed by 0 bases and V by 1 base; bases with no gene match: 7. CDR1 is SGDLS and CDR2 is YYNGEE in the germline V gene. The CDR3 spans 17 residues. The CDR3 DNA follows: TGTGCCAGCAGCGTAATGAAGGGGGCGAGCTCCTACAATGAGCAGTTCTTC. As protein: CASSVMKGASSYNEQFF.

This clonotype has a count of ten or more. The chain employs TRBV20-1 and TRBJ2-1, with D possibly matching TRBD2 (5 bases). Trimming pared 5 bases from V and 0 bases from J, leaving 11 bases between. CDR1 DFQATT and CDR2 SNEGSKA come from the germline V gene (reference sequence). This CDR3 has 14 amino acids. The CDR3 here is CSAEKAASYNEQFF. The DNA for the CDR3 is TGCAGTGCTGAGAAAGCGGCCTCCTACAATGAGCAGTTCTTC.

The gene calls are TRBV29-1 and TRBJ1-1; D unresolved. V gave up 5 bases and J gave up 0 bases, with 10 bases separating them. The germline V gene encodes CDR1 SQVTM and CDR2 ANQGSEA. This CDR3 has 13 amino acids. Here the CDR3 DNA reads TGCAGCGTTCGAGATTTAATGAACACTGAAGCTTTCTTT. Translating it yields CSVRDLMNTEAFF.

This clonotype was picked up many times. The rearrangement joins TRBV6-6 to TRBJ1-2, with no clear D. With 6 bases removed from V and 6 bases from J, the gap between germline ends came to 17 bases. The CDR3 has 14 residues. CDR1 MNHNY and CDR2 SVGAGI come from the germline V gene (reference sequence). The CDR3 nucleotides read TGTGCCAGCAGGATGGAGGCGGGCTCACATGGCTACACCTTC. The encoded protein is CASRMEAGSHGYTF.

This sequence joins TRBV20-1 and TRBJ1-1, with 7 bases that match TRBD1. The germline V gene encodes CDR1 DFQATT and CDR2 SNEGSKA (reference sequence). The trim removed 6 bases at V and 1 base at J, leaving 8 bases unmatched. The CDR3 runs 14 residues. The CDR3 is CSARQGNSNTEAFF. The CDR3 region has the DNA TGCAGTGCCCGACAGGGAAACTCGAACACTGAAGCTTTCTTT.

The V call is TRBV27, the J call TRBJ2-6; 12 nucleotides match TRBD1. Germline V gives CDR1 MNHEY, CDR2 SMNVEV (reference sequence). V lost 0 bases and J lost 3; bases outside the gene matches: 6. CDR3 length equals 19 residues. CDR3 region: CASSLSGTGGAYGANVLTF. The CDR3 nucleotides read TGTGCCAGCAGTTTATCGGGGACAGGGGGCGCTTATGGGGCCAACGTCCTGACTTTC.